These T cell receptor beta chains were read from a single sample in a study of T-cell memory formation after mild COVID-19. TCRdb reprocessed the 5' RACE reads with MiXCR, giving one entry per CDR3 protein. The sample records hundreds of thousands of distinct CDR3 sequences, about 22% being singletons. The sample consisted of PBMCs or a T cell subset sorted from them (not recorded which). The receptor source for this set is an adult woman who had mild COVID-19 (a few samples of this study predate the infection). Cell type and time point are not known. The CDR3 runs from the conserved cysteine through the conserved F or W. The D gene is left open where the match is weak. Rows give clone size only sometimes, using once, few, many, or a class for an expanded clone.

V gene	D gene	J gene	CDR3 length	clone size	CDR3 DNA	CDR3 protein
TRBV21-1	NA	TRBJ1-5	13	NA	TGTGCCAGCAGCGTCCCTCTCGGGCAGCCCCAGCATTTT	CASSVPLGQPQHF
TRBV9	NA	TRBJ2-1	15	NA	TGTGCCAGCAGCGCAGCGGGACAGGTTTACAATGAGCAGTTCTTC	CASSAAGQVYNEQFF
TRBV7-2	NA	TRBJ1-2	15	many	TGTGCCAGCAGCCGACGGACCGCCCGGGGCAATGGCTACACCTTC	CASSRRTARGNGYTF
TRBV5-1	NA	TRBJ1-2	15	NA	TGCGCCAGCAGCTTGGCCGTCTCGGTGGCGGATGGCTACACCTTC	CASSLAVSVADGYTF
TRBV6-5	TRBD2	TRBJ2-1	15	few	TGTGCCAGCAGCCTGACTAGCGGGAGTATCAATGAGCAGTTCTTC	CASSLTSGSINEQFF
TRBV18	NA	TRBJ1-5	14	NA	TGTGCCAGCTCATCGGGGGGGGCTTATCAGCCCCAGCATTTT	CASSSGGAYQPQHF
TRBV7-2	TRBD2	TRBJ2-5	17	NA	TGTGCCAGCAGCCTCAAGGGACTAGCGGGGTACCAAGAGACCCAGTACTTC	CASSLKGLAGYQETQYF
TRBV7-9	NA	TRBJ1-5	14	NA	TGTGCCAGCAGCCCCCCCGGGTACAGTCAGCCCCAGCATTTT	CASSPPGYSQPQHF
TRBV4-1	NA	TRBJ2-1	16	NA	TGCGCCAGCAGCCAAGCCCTAAGGGGGTCCTACAATGAGCAGTTCTTC	CASSQALRGSYNEQFF
TRBV20-1	TRBD2	TRBJ2-5	16	few	TGCAGTGCTAGGGTCCAGGGATCGGGGCGGGGGGAGACCCAGTACTTC	CSARVQGSGRGETQYF
TRBV20-1	NA	TRBJ2-1	15	few	TGCAGTGCTTTCGAGCTCCAGGAATCCTACAATGAGCAGTTCTTC	CSAFELQESYNEQFF
TRBV5-5	NA	TRBJ2-3	16	few	TGTGCCAGCAGCCGGAGTTTAGCCCCTGGGGCAGATACGCAGTATTTT	CASSRSLAPGADTQYF
TRBV4-3	TRBD2	TRBJ2-7	17	NA	TGCGCCAGCAGCCAAGGCCTACTACTAGCGGGACCCTACGAGCAGTACTTC	CASSQGLLLAGPYEQYF
TRBV7-2	NA	TRBJ2-3	13	few	TGTGCCAGCAGCTCCCTCCTGGGAGATACGCAGTATTTT	CASSSLLGDTQYF
TRBV12-3/TRBV12-4	TRBD1	TRBJ2-5	16	NA	TGTGCCAGCAGTTTCGTCCAGGGGACAGGTCATCGGACCCAGTACTTC	CASSFVQGTGHRTQYF
TRBV7-8	TRBD2	TRBJ2-1	18	NA	TGTGCCAGCAGCACCAGACTAGCGGGGGGGAGCTCCTACAATGAGCAGTTCTTC	CASSTRLAGGSSYNEQFF
TRBV5-1	NA	TRBJ2-5	15	few	TGCGCCAGCAGGGACGGACGATGGGGACGGGAGACCCAGTACTTC	CASRDGRWGRETQYF
TRBV4-2	NA	TRBJ2-6	16	many	TGTGCCAGCAGCTCCGGAACAGGGACTGGGGCCAACGTCCTGACTTTC	CASSSGTGTGANVLTF
TRBV18	TRBD1	TRBJ2-4	16	few	TGTGCCAGCTCATATGGACAGGGGGCAACCAAAAACATTCAGTACTTC	CASSYGQGATKNIQYF
TRBV29-1	NA	TRBJ1-1	11	NA	TGCAGCGGTTATCGGAACACTGAAGCTTTCTTT	CSGYRNTEAFF
TRBV5-1	NA	TRBJ2-7	13	NA	TGCGCCAGCAGCTTCGAAGCGCCCTACGAGCAGTACTTC	CASSFEAPYEQYF
TRBV29-1	TRBD1	TRBJ1-2	13	few	TGCAGCGTTGACGGGACAGGGGATTATGGCTACACCTTC	CSVDGTGDYGYTF
TRBV20-1	NA	TRBJ1-1	13	NA	TGCAGTGTTATCGGACAGTTGAACACTGAAGCTTTCTTT	CSVIGQLNTEAFF
TRBV5-6	NA	TRBJ1-1	15	few	TGTGCCAGCAGTTTGACGTCCGGGGGTAGGTCTGAAGCTTTCTTT	CASSLTSGGRSEAFF
TRBV19	NA	TRBJ2-2	13	NA	TGTGCCAGTAGTTATGCGGCTGCCGGGGAGCTGTTTTTT	CASSYAAAGELFF
TRBV15	TRBD2	TRBJ2-1	17	NA	TGTGCCACCAGCAGGCTAGCGGGAGTAGGAAGGAACAATGAGCAGTTCTTC	CATSRLAGVGRNNEQFF
TRBV7-2	NA	TRBJ2-3	13	NA	TGTGCCAGCAGCTTAACAAGGGGAAATACGCAGTATTTT	CASSLTRGNTQYF
TRBV7-2	TRBD2	TRBJ2-7	13	NA	TGTGCCAGCAGCCGACTAGCCCGGTACGAGCAGTACTTC	CASSRLARYEQYF
TRBV7-9	NA	TRBJ1-2	11	few	TGTGCCAGCAGGGACGACGGGGGCTACACCTTC	CASRDDGGYTF
TRBV30	NA	TRBJ1-1	11	few	TGTGCCTGGGATCAGGGCACTGAAGCTTTCTTT	CAWDQGTEAFF
TRBV5-4	TRBD2	TRBJ2-7	15	NA	TGTGCCAGCAGCTCCGCTAGCGGGCTTTTGAAAGAGCAGTACTTC	CASSSASGLLKEQYF
TRBV5-4	TRBD1	TRBJ2-5	14	few	TGTGCCAGCAGCGGACAGGGAGATGCCCAGACCCAGTACTTC	CASSGQGDAQTQYF
TRBV12-3/TRBV12-4	NA	TRBJ1-5	13	NA	TGTGCCAGCAGTTTCCATCGGGATCAGCCCCAGCATTTT	CASSFHRDQPQHF
TRBV11-2	NA	TRBJ1-1	17	NA	TGTGCCAGCAGTCCTGAAAGTCCCCGGCGTATGAACACTGAAGCTTTCTTT	CASSPESPRRMNTEAFF
TRBV19	TRBD1	TRBJ2-3	16	NA	TGTGCCAGTAGTATCCCCCGACAGGGGGCGAAAGATACGCAGTATTTT	CASSIPRQGAKDTQYF
TRBV3-1	TRBD2	TRBJ2-1	16	NA	TGTGCCAGCAGTAGTGGCGGGACTAGCGGGAGCAATGAGCAGTTCTTC	CASSSGGTSGSNEQFF
TRBV21-1	NA	TRBJ1-3	18	few	TGTGCCAGCAGCAATGAAGGACAGGGGTCCGTAGGTGGAAACACCATATATTTT	CASSNEGQGSVGGNTIYF
TRBV4-2	NA	TRBJ2-3	15	few	TGTGCCAGCAGCCTTAAGCCGGGGGGCACAGATACGCAGTATTTT	CASSLKPGGTDTQYF
TRBV27	NA	TRBJ2-7	13	few	TGTGCCAGACACCCCGGGAGTTACTACGAGCAGTACTTC	CARHPGSYYEQYF
TRBV6-5	NA	TRBJ1-5	17	few	TGTGCCAGCAGTTACCGCTTTCGGGGGGCGAGCAATCAGCCCCAGCATTTT	CASSYRFRGASNQPQHF
TRBV7-3	NA	TRBJ1-5	13	few	TGTGCCAGCAGCTTAAGGTTTGGGCAGCCCCAGCATTTT	CASSLRFGQPQHF
TRBV7-2	TRBD1	TRBJ1-4	13	few	TGTGCCAGCAACCAAGGACAGGCAGAAAAACTGTTTTTT	CASNQGQAEKLFF
TRBV15	NA	TRBJ2-3	15	few	TGTGCCACCAGCAGAGCTCGCCGGCAAGTAGATACGCAGTATTTT	CATSRARRQVDTQYF
TRBV12-3/TRBV12-4	TRBD1	TRBJ2-2	16	few	TGTGCCAGCAGTTTCGGGACAGCTAAGAGGACCGGGGAGCTGTTTTTT	CASSFGTAKRTGELFF
TRBV12-3/TRBV12-4	NA	TRBJ2-1	14	few	TGTGCCAGCAGTCTACGGGTCGGAGACGATGAGCAGTTCTTC	CASSLRVGDDEQFF
TRBV5-1	TRBD1	TRBJ2-7	16	few	TGCGCCAGCAGCGGGACCGGGACAGGGGTCCTCTACGAGCAGTACTTC	CASSGTGTGVLYEQYF
TRBV11-1	NA	TRBJ2-7	13	NA	TGTGCCAGCAGCGCTCCCTTGTCCTACGAGCAGTACTTC	CASSAPLSYEQYF
TRBV27	NA	TRBJ2-1	15	NA	TGTGCCAGCCGACAAGTGGGATTCCCCTACAATGAGCAGTTCTTC	CASRQVGFPYNEQFF
TRBV6-2/TRBV6-3	TRBD1	TRBJ2-7	16	NA	TGTGCCAGCAGTAAAGATCCCGGGACAGGGGGTTACGAGCAGTACTTC	CASSKDPGTGGYEQYF
TRBV3-1	NA	TRBJ2-3	16	NA	TGTGCCAGCAGCCACGTCGATGGCCTTAGCACAGATACGCAGTATTTT	CASSHVDGLSTDTQYF
TRBV5-1	NA	TRBJ2-2	15	NA	TGCGCCAGCAGCTTGTTACAGGGTGAAGCCGGGGAGCTGTTTTTT	CASSLLQGEAGELFF
TRBV6-4	NA	TRBJ1-2	14	NA	TGTGCCAGCAGTGGCGGACGGCCCAACTATGGCTACACCTTC	CASSGGRPNYGYTF
TRBV5-1	TRBD2	TRBJ2-3	14	NA	TGCGCCAGCAGCACTAGCGGATCCTCAGATACGCAGTATTTT	CASSTSGSSDTQYF
TRBV12-3/TRBV12-4	NA	TRBJ2-7	15	few	TGTGCCAGCAGACTCGGACCGATTAGCTCCTACGAGCAGTACTTC	CASRLGPISSYEQYF